This T cell receptor beta chain comes out of a study of blood T cell repertoires in COVID-19. Whole-study context: COVID-19 samples from acute and convalescent phases originated in the United States, Italy and Spain. The analysed material was cDNA or gDNA that came from T cells, B-cell-depleted T cells, or PBMCs.

Only in-frame clones appear in the TCRdb table, and some are missing; sequencing was by immunoSEQ multiplex PCR. Here the sample spans 85,000 to 95,000 clones, around 87% being singletons. Trimming left V 4 bases short and J 10 bases short, with 12 bases between. CDR3 length: 13 residues. Germline V gives CDR1 SGHNT, CDR2 YYREEE (reference sequence). The V gene is TRBV5-4, the J gene TRBJ1-6; D gene ambiguous. The TCR was taken from a human donor with acute or convalescent COVID-19. The donor label of this sample is uncertain. The sequenced material came from peripheral blood. CDR3 DNA: TGTGCCAGCAGCGGGGAGGGTGGATCACCCCTCCACTTT. It is translated as CASSGEGGSPLHF.